The 6 T cell receptor beta chains given below trace back to one sample, sequenced in a study of neoadjuvant nivolumab and ipilimumab in lung cancer. Sequencing used immunoSEQ multiplex PCR; TCRdb keeps in-frame clones, though not all of them. This sample has about 20,000 clones, with about 77% found just once. The sequences come from tumor tissue, collected after neoadjuvant nivolumab, alone or with ipilimumab, at or shortly before surgery. The receptor source for this set is an adult with non-small cell lung cancer.

This clone occurred a few times. The V and J genes are TRBV18 and TRBJ2-3; 7 nucleotides align to TRBD2. This CDR3 comprises 13 residues. Germline lookup yields CDR1 KGHSH and CDR2 LQKENI. The J segment lost 5 bases and the V segment lost 1 base, leaving 0 bases of the junction unmatched. CDR3 loop: CASSPRGGDTQYF. The CDR3 coding sequence is TGTGCCAGCTCACCACGGGGGGGAGATACGCAGTATTTT.

The rearrangement uses TRBV7-9 and TRBJ2-3, with 14 bases lining up with TRBD2. The CDR3 has 16 amino acids. Germline V gene lookup returns CDR1 SEHNR and CDR2 FQNEAQ (reference sequence). With 3 bases clipped from V and 2 bases from J, the junction kept 1 base outside the gene matches. The DNA of the CDR3 is TGTGCCAGCAGCTTGGGACTAGCGGGAGTCACAGATACGCAGTATTTT. This translates into CASSLGLAGVTDTQYF.

The rearrangement uses TRBV19 and TRBJ2-1; TRBD2 agrees at 7 bases. The CDR3 sequence is 13 residues long. The ends lost 8 bases at V and 6 bases at J; junction bases unmatched: 7. Germline CDR1 is LNHDA and CDR2 is SQIVND (reference sequence). In DNA form, the CDR3 reads TGTGCCAGTGTTTTCTCGGGGGGCAATGAGCAGTTCTTC. Residues: CASVFSGGNEQFF.

This clone was seen more than once but under ten times. In DNA form, the CDR3 reads TGCGCCAGCAGCTTGGGGACTAAGGGCTACACCTTC. Protein product: CASSLGTKGYTF. The V call is TRBV5-1, the J call TRBJ1-2; D uncertain. Trimming pared 0 bases from V and 8 bases from J, leaving 8 bases between. Per germline, CDR1 SGHRS and CDR2 YFSETQ. CDR3 length: 12 amino acids.

The chain links TRBV5-4 to TRBJ2-4, with 8 positions matching TRBD1. This CDR3 is built from 13 residues. The V and J ends lost 4 bases and 8 bases, in that order; junction bases with no gene match: 5. CDR1 is SGHNT, CDR2 YYREEE, per germline (reference sequence). This CDR3 is CASSTGGGDIQYF. CDR3 DNA sequence: TGTGCCAGCAGCACAGGGGGAGGTGACATTCAGTACTTC.

The chain employs TRBV7-8 and TRBJ2-5, with a possible D match to TRBD1 (6 bases). The germline V gene has CDR1 SGHVS and CDR2 FQNEAQ. CDR3 length equals 15 residues. The V end lost 0 bases, the J end lost 3 bases, and 11 bases lay between the germline ends. CDR3 residues: CASSLATGQKETQYF. Written as DNA, the CDR3 is TGTGCCAGCAGCTTAGCCACGGGACAAAAAGAGACCCAGTACTTC.